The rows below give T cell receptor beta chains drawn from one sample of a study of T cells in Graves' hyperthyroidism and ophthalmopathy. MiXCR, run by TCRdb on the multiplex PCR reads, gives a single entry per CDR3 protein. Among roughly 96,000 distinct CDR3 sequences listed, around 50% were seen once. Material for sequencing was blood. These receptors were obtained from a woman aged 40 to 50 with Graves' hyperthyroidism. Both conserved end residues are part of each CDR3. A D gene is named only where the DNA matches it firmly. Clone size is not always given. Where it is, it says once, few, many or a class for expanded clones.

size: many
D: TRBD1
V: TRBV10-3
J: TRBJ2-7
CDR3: CAISGGTGVFEQYF
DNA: TGTGCCATCAGTGGTGGGACAGGGGTCTTCGAGCAGTACTTC

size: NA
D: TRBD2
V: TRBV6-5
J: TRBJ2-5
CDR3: CASRRGLAGVRETQYF
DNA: TGTGCCAGCAGGCGGGGACTAGCGGGAGTCAGGGAGACCCAGTACTTC

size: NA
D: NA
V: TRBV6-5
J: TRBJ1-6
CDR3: CASSLIGMGSPLHF
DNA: TGTGCCAGCAGTTTGATAGGGATGGGTTCACCCCTCCACTTT

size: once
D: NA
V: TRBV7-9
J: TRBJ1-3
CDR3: CASSSRVGDRDTIYF
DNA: TGTGCCAGCAGCTCCCGAGTAGGGGATCGGGACACCATATATTTT

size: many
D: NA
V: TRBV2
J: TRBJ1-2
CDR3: CASRALTGRYGYTF
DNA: TGTGCCAGCAGGGCCTTGACAGGCCGCTATGGCTACACCTTC

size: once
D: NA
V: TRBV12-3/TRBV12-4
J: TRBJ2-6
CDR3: CASSIRTGANVLTF
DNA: TGTGCCAGCAGTATCAGGACAGGGGCCAACGTCCTGACTTTC

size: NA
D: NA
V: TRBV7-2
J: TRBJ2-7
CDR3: CARSQDATYEQYF
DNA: TGTGCCCGCAGCCAAGATGCTACCTACGAGCAGTACTTC

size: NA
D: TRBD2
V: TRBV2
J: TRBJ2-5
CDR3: CASVDPSGKETQYF
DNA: TGTGCCAGCGTTGACCCTAGCGGAAAAGAGACCCAGTACTTC

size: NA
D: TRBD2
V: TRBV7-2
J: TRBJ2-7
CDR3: CASSNPGDSGSYEQYF
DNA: TGTGCCAGCAGTAACCCCGGTGACAGCGGGAGCTACGAGCAGTACTTC

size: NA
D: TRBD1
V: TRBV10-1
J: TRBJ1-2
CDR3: CASNPTGGGGYTF
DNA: TGCGCCAGCAATCCGACAGGGGGAGGTGGCTACACCTTC

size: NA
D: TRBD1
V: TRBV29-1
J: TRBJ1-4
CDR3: CSATDGTGGTNEKLFF
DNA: TGCAGCGCAACTGACGGGACAGGGGGCACTAATGAAAAACTGTTTTTT

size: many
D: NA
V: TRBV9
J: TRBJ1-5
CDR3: CASSVEAGHSNQPQHF
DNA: TGTGCCAGCAGCGTAGAGGCAGGACATAGCAATCAGCCCCAGCATTTT

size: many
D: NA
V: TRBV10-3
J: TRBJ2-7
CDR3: CAIAGNYEQYF
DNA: TGTGCCATCGCAGGGAACTACGAGCAGTACTTC